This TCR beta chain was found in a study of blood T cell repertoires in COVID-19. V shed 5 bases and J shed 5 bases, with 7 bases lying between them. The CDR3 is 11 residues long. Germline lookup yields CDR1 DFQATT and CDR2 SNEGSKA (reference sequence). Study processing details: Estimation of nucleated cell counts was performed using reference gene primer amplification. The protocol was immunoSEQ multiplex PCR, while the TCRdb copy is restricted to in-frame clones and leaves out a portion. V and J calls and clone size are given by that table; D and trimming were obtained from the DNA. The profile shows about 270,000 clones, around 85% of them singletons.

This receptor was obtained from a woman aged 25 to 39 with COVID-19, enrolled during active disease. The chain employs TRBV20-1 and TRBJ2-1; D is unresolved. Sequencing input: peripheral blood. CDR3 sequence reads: CSAVLNNEQFF. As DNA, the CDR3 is TGCAGTGCTGTCCTTAACAATGAGCAGTTCTTC.